This TCR beta chain is from a study of T cell responses to AZD1222 COVID-19 vaccine. Findings of the study overall: Seropositive AZD1222 recipients at baseline numbered only 6 or 7. Vaccine-associated CD4 TCRs spanned spike, dominant at 160-218 and 743-854. All repertoire sampling was performed exclusively after the peak T cell response.

Method: immunoSEQ multiplex PCR; TCRdb's copy keeps in-frame clones and lacks some. The data contain about 150,000 clones, over 80% of them singletons. About this clone: As yet, its antigen is unknown.

In germline, CDR1 is SGHRS, CDR2 YFSETQ. This CDR3 is 14 amino acids long. V trimming: 0 bases; J trimming: 6 bases; junction bases outside the gene matches: 4. The receptor was derived from an adult who received the AZD1222 COVID-19 vaccine. The sample consisted of peripheral blood, taken 28 days after the second AZD1222 dose. The V call is TRBV5-1, the J call TRBJ1-1; the match to TRBD1 covers 8 bases. CDR3 in amino acids: CASSLDTGGPEAFF. In DNA, the CDR3 is TGCGCCAGCAGCTTGGATACAGGGGGTCCTGAAGCTTTCTTT.